This T cell receptor (beta chain) was recorded in a study of low-dose radiotherapy and immunotherapy resistance in tumors. First-strand cDNA used TRAV- and TRBV-specific primers, covering alpha and beta chains. It was with a constant-region primer and a V-primer adapter that TCRs were amplified over approximately 18 PCR cycles. TCRdb reprocessed the reads with MiXCR, giving one entry per CDR3 protein. The repertoire holds fewer than 110,000 distinct CDR3 sequences, less than 25% seen once, with 4.1% in the top ten. Indicated time point: after trial treatment. The treatment is: LDRT plus nivolumab, ipilimumab, low-dose cyclophosphamide and aspirin (RACIN trial). The V gene's germline CDR1 is DFQATT and CDR2 SNEGSKA (reference sequence). The V segment lost 2 bases and the J segment 3 bases; nucleotides outside the gene matches: 5. The CDR3 spans 15 residues. This clonotype was seen ten or more times.

This TCR came from a male donor with prostate cancer. Material: PBMCs, obtained after low-dose radiotherapy plus immunotherapy. The chain joins TRBV20-1 to TRBJ2-3, with 10 bases fitting TRBD2. The CDR3 loop reads CSARIPSGGTDTQYF. The CDR3 DNA reads TGCAGTGCTAGAATCCCTAGCGGGGGTACAGATACGCAGTATTTT.